The 20 T cell receptor beta chains below were found in one sample sequenced in a study of response to subunit inactivated influenza vaccine. TCRdb ran MiXCR on the RT-PCR reads and lists one entry per CDR3 protein. The repertoire has around 600,000 distinct CDR3 sequences, roughly 10% of them found once; the top ten carry approximately 11%. The same specimen was also included in a second study, on T cells expressing NK-cell markers. As that report states: Beta-chain TCR cDNA was generated via 5'RACE template switching with UMIs.

This specimen consisted of PBMCs from blood, obtained on the day of vaccination. Receptors originate from a man aged 45-65 years who received an inactivated influenza vaccine.

V usage is TRBV4-1 and J usage is TRBJ2-5; 10 bases map to TRBD2. The CDR3 covers 19 residues. Germline V lookup: CDR1 MGHRA, CDR2 YSYEKL. J was trimmed by 3 bases and V by 1 base; bases with no gene match: 14. Written as DNA, the CDR3 is TGCGCCAGCAGCCAAGGGGGGCAGCGGGGGGGCCGGCTGAAAGAGACCCAGTACTTC. It translates to CASSQGGQRGGRLKETQYF.

In its sample, this clonotype was seen a few times. This chain connects TRBV3-1 to TRBJ1-4; D is unclear. The CDR3 is made up of 12 amino acids. The germline V and J ends were trimmed by 2 bases and 8 bases, with 6 bases remaining between them. Germline V lookup: CDR1 LGHDT, CDR2 YNNKEL (reference sequence). The CDR3 protein is CASSQIKEKLFF. The CDR3 nucleotides read TGTGCCAGCAGCCAAATTAAAGAAAAACTGTTTTTT.

The table lists this clonotype with a few counts. This sequence joins TRBV11-3 and TRBJ2-2, with a possible D match to TRBD2 (7 bases). Germline assignment: CDR1 SGHNT and CDR2 YENEEA. The CDR3 has 16 amino acids. Trimming left V 4 bases short and J 2 bases short, with 14 bases between. The CDR3 reads CASSSPGGPNTGELFF. CDR3 in DNA: TGTGCCAGCAGCTCCCCGGGGGGCCCAAACACCGGGGAGCTGTTTTTT. Looking up the rest from reference TRBV11-3 and TRBJ2-2 gives the full variable domain: EAGVVQSPRYKIIEKKQPVAFWCNPISGHNTLYWYLQNLGQGPELLIRYENEEAVDDSQLPKDRFSAERLKGVDSTLKIQPAELGDSAVYLCASSSPGGPNTGELFFGEGSRLTVL.

The chain employs TRBV4-3 and TRBJ2-2, with a tentative D call TRBD1 (5 bases). In germline, CDR1 is LGHNA, CDR2 YSLEER. This CDR3 has 16 amino acids. V was pared by 1 base and J by 5 bases, with 14 bases between. CDR3 sequence: CASSQGQSQGTGELFF. DNA of the CDR3: TGCGCCAGCAGCCAAGGACAGAGTCAAGGAACCGGGGAGCTGTTTTTT.

Only a few counts were recorded for this clonotype. The chain's CDR3 is CASSTGVIKGYF. DNA of the CDR3: TGTGCCAGCAGTACAGGGGTCATCAAGGGGTACTTC. The V gene is TRBV28, the J gene TRBJ2-7; 7 bases are shared with TRBD1. V lost 5 bases to trimming and J lost 12 bases; unmatched junction nucleotides: 10. CDR1 MDHEN and CDR2 SYDVKM come from the germline V gene. This CDR3 is built from 12 residues.

This clonotype was seen a few times. The chain carries TRBV3-1 and TRBJ2-1; D ambiguous. Per germline, CDR1 LGHDT and CDR2 YNNKEL (reference sequence). Trimming removed 4 bases from V and 1 base from J, with 14 bases in between. The CDR3 is 16 amino acids. CDR3 sequence (DNA): TGTGCCAGCAGCCCCAAAAGCCGAGTATCCTACAATGAGCAGTTCTTC. Its translation is CASSPKSRVSYNEQFF.

This clonotype appeared a few times. The rearrangement joins TRBV20-1 to TRBJ2-7; D ambiguous. V was trimmed by 5 bases and J by 2 bases, leaving 10 bases between them. From germline, CDR1 is DFQATT and CDR2 SNEGSKA (reference sequence). The CDR3 is 12 amino acids. The CDR3 protein is CSAQTETYEQYF. DNA for the CDR3: TGCAGTGCTCAGACCGAAACCTACGAGCAGTACTTC.

The V call is TRBV1, the J call TRBJ2-3; TRBD2 is the table's D call, not checked against the DNA. TRBV1 counts as a pseudogene. The CDR3 contains 16 residues. For the CDR3, the DNA is TGCACCAGCAGCCTTAAAGGACTAGCGGGCACAGATACGCAGTATTTT. This codes for CTSSLKGLAGTDTQYF.

This clonotype was detected only a few times. The chain carries TRBV7-2 and TRBJ1-4, with D uncertain. V dropped 4 bases and J dropped 5 bases, with 14 bases sitting between them. There are 15 residues in the CDR3. Germline loops: CDR1 SGHTA, CDR2 FQGNSA. The CDR3 is CASSSGYPENEKLFF. DNA for the CDR3: TGTGCCAGCAGCTCCGGATATCCAGAGAATGAAAAACTGTTTTTT.

This clonotype was seen more than once but under ten times. This chain links TRBV7-2 with TRBJ2-5; D is unclear. Trimming took 7 bases from V and 2 from J, leaving 14 bases between them. There are 14 residues in the CDR3. Germline lookup yields CDR1 SGHTA and CDR2 FQGNSA. Here the CDR3 DNA reads TGTGCCAGCACCCTCCCCCCCGGTCAAGAGACCCAGTACTTC. The encoded protein is CASTLPPGQETQYF.

This chain uses TRBV6-2 or TRBV6-3 with TRBJ2-7, with TRBD1 matching 7 bases. The CDR3 length is 12 residues. Per germline, CDR1 MNHEY and CDR2 SVGEGT. Trimming at V came to 8 bases and at J to 3 bases, leaving 4 bases not matched to a gene. CDR3 nucleotide sequence: TGTGCCAGCTGCAGGGGGAACTACGAGCAGTACTTC. It is translated as CASCRGNYEQYF.

There are a few counts of this clonotype. The chain carries TRBV29-1 and TRBJ2-2; the D gene could be TRBD1 or TRBD2 (6 bases each). V was clipped by 5 bases and J by 4 bases, with 14 bases between them. CDR1 SQVTM and CDR2 ANQGSEA come from the germline V gene. This CDR3 comprises 14 residues. The CDR3 sequence is CSVTSGAGTGELFF. In DNA form, the CDR3 reads TGCAGCGTTACCTCGGGGGCCGGCACCGGGGAGCTGTTTTTT.

There are a few counts of this clonotype. The V call is TRBV7-2, the J call TRBJ1-3, with no clear D. The CDR3 spans 14 residues. V dropped 1 base and J dropped 1 base, with 5 bases sitting between them. CDR1 is SGHTA, CDR2 FQGNSA, per germline. The CDR3 nucleotides are TGTGCCAGCAGCTTAGTCGCATCTGGAAACACCATATATTTT. It is translated as CASSLVASGNTIYF.

The rearrangement links TRBV28 to TRBJ2-7, with TRBD2 matching 7 bases. Germline V gives CDR1 MDHEN, CDR2 SYDVKM. Losses at the gene ends were 5 bases for V and 3 bases for J; bases not matched to a gene: 10. The CDR3 runs to 15 residues. The CDR3 protein is CASSGGGDPVYEQYF. In DNA form, the CDR3 reads TGTGCCAGCAGTGGTGGGGGGGACCCCGTCTACGAGCAGTACTTC.

The chain recombines TRBV5-4 with TRBJ2-1, with 11 bases matching TRBD2. Germline assignment: CDR1 SGHNT and CDR2 YYREEE (reference sequence). The CDR3 extends over 16 amino acids. J gave up 7 bases and V 2 bases, and 8 bases lay outside the gene matches. CDR3 protein: CASSLVSGGARNEQFF. For the CDR3, the DNA is TGTGCCAGCAGCTTAGTTAGCGGGGGGGCAAGAAATGAGCAGTTCTTC.

The V gene is TRBV21-1, the J gene TRBJ2-1; TRBD1, the table's D call, was not compared with the DNA. TRBV21-1 corresponds to a pseudogene. This CDR3 spans 16 amino acids. CDR3 loop: CASSVRDGSSYNEQFF. In DNA, the CDR3 is TGTGCCAGCAGCGTCCGGGACGGGAGCTCCTACAATGAGCAGTTCTTC.

This clonotype has just a few counts. The rearrangement links TRBV20-1 to TRBJ2-7; tentative D call: TRBD2 (6 bases). Trimming took off 4 bases at V and 5 bases at J, with 15 bases between the two ends. CDR1 and CDR2 from the germline V gene are DFQATT and SNEGSKA (reference sequence). The CDR3 has 13 residues. In DNA form, the CDR3 reads TGCAGTGCTAATCCTAGTCCGGGGGACGAGCAGTACTTC. Translation: CSANPSPGDEQYF.

This clonotype was observed at least ten times. J is TRBJ1-1 and V is TRBV6-6, with D uncertain. The germline V and J ends were trimmed by 6 bases and 1 base, with 6 bases remaining between them. This CDR3 is built from 12 residues. Germline loops: CDR1 MNHNY, CDR2 SVGAGI (reference sequence). The CDR3 sequence is CASRLQNTEAFF. The CDR3 nucleotides read TGTGCCAGCAGGCTACAGAACACTGAAGCTTTCTTT.

This clonotype appeared a few times. The chain links TRBV18 to TRBJ2-3; 14 nucleotides match TRBD2. This CDR3 has 16 residues. The germline gives CDR1 KGHSH, CDR2 LQKENI. V gave up 4 bases and J gave up 2 bases; unmatched junction bases: 2. The CDR3 bases are TGTGCCAGCTCACGACTAGCGGGAGGGAACACAGATACGCAGTATTTT. Protein sequence: CASSRLAGGNTDTQYF.

This chain joins TRBV6-1 and TRBJ1-5, with D possibly being TRBD1 (6 bases). The CDR3 is 17 residues long. The V gene's germline CDR1 is MNHNS and CDR2 SASEGT. The ends were cut back, 0 bases at V and 4 bases at J, with 16 bases in the middle. CDR3: CASSEAFPRQGNQPQHF. For the CDR3, the DNA is TGTGCCAGCAGTGAAGCCTTTCCCAGGCAGGGGAATCAGCCCCAGCATTTT.